The clone carrying this T cell receptor (beta chain) has more than one count but fewer than ten. Its antigen is undetermined. Germline-derived CDR1 and CDR2 are SGHTA and FQGNSA. The CDR3 runs 15 residues. The V and J ends lost 10 bases and 2 bases respectively, with 17 bases between them. This sample was included in a study of CD8 T cells in ankylosing spondylitis. Libraries for TCR beta were made by quantitative 5'-RACE with molecular barcodes. In TCRdb, the 5' RACE reads were re-called with MiXCR into one record per CDR3 protein. The sample includes fewer than 650,000 distinct CDR3 sequences, about 13% of them seen just once. Study findings and constraints: Matched ankylosing spondylitis synovial fluid reportedly showed significant enrichment of disease-linked clones. The authors found the disease-linked clones to be CD8+ and relatively rare in peripheral blood. Typical of ankylosing spondylitis blood, it appeared, was a TCR beta motif of eight highly homologous variants.

V is TRBV7-2 and J is TRBJ2-2, with a possible D match to TRBD2 (5 bases). The source material was blood, either unsorted or a sorted T cell fraction (not recorded which). The receptor's source is a male donor with ankylosing spondylitis. The CDR3 loop is CATPLGSVNTGELFF. As DNA, the CDR3 is TGTGCCACCCCCTTGGGTAGCGTTAACACCGGGGAGCTGTTTTTT.